This is a list of T cell receptor beta chains from one sample in a study of control samples from healthy donors and cancer patients. Produced via immunoSEQ multiplex PCR; TCRdb's table is partial and in-frame only. The sample lists about 130,000 clones, 91% occurring once. The sample comprised blood. The receptors derive from a man aged 18 to 30 in good health. CDR3s include the opening cysteine and the closing phenylalanine or tryptophan. Fields, in order: D gene, clone size, J gene, CDR3 length, V gene, CDR3 DNA, CDR3 protein. The D gene is left open where the match is weak. Only some rows state a clone size, as once, few, many or a class for expanded clones.

d_gene: -; abundance: -; j_gene: TRBJ1-1; len: 11; v_gene: TRBV7-2; CDR3nt: TGTGCCAAGCCCAGGGGCACTGAAGCTTTCTTT; CDR3aa: CAKPRGTEAFF
d_gene: -; abundance: -; j_gene: TRBJ1-6; len: 16; v_gene: TRBV6-1; CDR3nt: TGTGCCAGCAGTGAAGCGGCCGGGGCCTATCATTCACCCCTCCACTTT; CDR3aa: CASSEAAGAYHSPLHF
d_gene: -; abundance: few; j_gene: TRBJ1-5; len: 16; v_gene: TRBV15; CDR3nt: TGTGCCACCAGCAGGTGGGGCAGACTTAGCAATCAGCCCCAGCATTTT; CDR3aa: CATSRWGRLSNQPQHF
d_gene: TRBD1; abundance: -; j_gene: TRBJ1-1; len: 16; v_gene: TRBV5-6; CDR3nt: TGTGCCAGCAGCCCGGGGACAGGGGTGGTGGGCACTGAAGCTTTCTTT; CDR3aa: CASSPGTGVVGTEAFF
d_gene: -; abundance: -; j_gene: TRBJ2-5; len: 13; v_gene: TRBV6-5; CDR3nt: TGTGCCAGCAGTCCAGGGGTTCGAGAGACCCAGTACTTC; CDR3aa: CASSPGVRETQYF
d_gene: -; abundance: -; j_gene: TRBJ2-3; len: 12; v_gene: TRBV7-9; CDR3nt: TGTGCCAGCAGCTTAGGAGCAGATACGCAGTATTTT; CDR3aa: CASSLGADTQYF
d_gene: TRBD1; abundance: few; j_gene: TRBJ1-5; len: 16; v_gene: TRBV4-1; CDR3nt: TGCGCCAGCAGCACCCAATACAGGGGGTCCAATCAGCCCCAGCATTTT; CDR3aa: CASSTQYRGSNQPQHF
d_gene: -; abundance: -; j_gene: TRBJ2-7; len: 15; v_gene: TRBV6-5; CDR3nt: TGTGCCAGCAGTCGCCCCGGGGCCCAGGCCTACGAGCAGTACTTC; CDR3aa: CASSRPGAQAYEQYF
d_gene: -; abundance: -; j_gene: TRBJ1-4; len: 14; v_gene: TRBV9; CDR3nt: TGTGCCAGCAGCGCCGACAACACTAATGAAAAACTGTTTTTT; CDR3aa: CASSADNTNEKLFF
d_gene: -; abundance: -; j_gene: TRBJ2-2; len: 12; v_gene: TRBV5-4; CDR3nt: TGTGCCAGCAGCTTGGACCCCGGGGAGCTGTTTTTT; CDR3aa: CASSLDPGELFF
d_gene: -; abundance: once; j_gene: TRBJ1-5; len: 15; v_gene: TRBV15; CDR3nt: TGTGCCACCAGCAGAGCCGGATATAGCAATCAGCCCCAGCATTTT; CDR3aa: CATSRAGYSNQPQHF
d_gene: -; abundance: -; j_gene: TRBJ1-4; len: 14; v_gene: TRBV28; CDR3nt: TGTGCCAGCAGTTTGGCAGGGGCCGAAGAAAAACTGTTTTTT; CDR3aa: CASSLAGAEEKLFF
d_gene: -; abundance: -; j_gene: TRBJ1-2; len: 14; v_gene: TRBV7-2; CDR3nt: TGTGCCAGCACCTTTAACAGGTGGGGGTATGGCTACACCTTC; CDR3aa: CASTFNRWGYGYTF
d_gene: -; abundance: -; j_gene: TRBJ1-5; len: 14; v_gene: TRBV5-1; CDR3nt: TGCGCCAGCAGCTGGGGCCCTAGCAATCAGCCCCAGCATTTT; CDR3aa: CASSWGPSNQPQHF
d_gene: -; abundance: -; j_gene: TRBJ2-2; len: 14; v_gene: TRBV5-1; CDR3nt: TGCGCCAGCAGCTTGGGACAGGCCACCGGGGAGCTGTTTTTT; CDR3aa: CASSLGQATGELFF
d_gene: -; abundance: -; j_gene: TRBJ1-2; len: 16; v_gene: TRBV6-1; CDR3nt: TGTGCCAGCAGTGAAGAGGTCTACGTAGGTAACTATGGCTACACCTTC; CDR3aa: CASSEEVYVGNYGYTF
d_gene: -; abundance: -; j_gene: TRBJ2-5; len: 14; v_gene: TRBV5-5; CDR3nt: TGTGCCAGCAGCGTTACATTAGGAGCTGAGACCCAGTACTTC; CDR3aa: CASSVTLGAETQYF
d_gene: TRBD2; abundance: -; j_gene: TRBJ2-2; len: 17; v_gene: TRBV5-1; CDR3nt: TGCGCCAGCAGCTCGGGACTAGCGGGGGAGAACACCGGGGAGCTGTTTTTT; CDR3aa: CASSSGLAGENTGELFF
d_gene: TRBD1; abundance: -; j_gene: TRBJ1-6; len: 14; v_gene: TRBV3-1/TRBV3-2; CDR3nt: TGTGCCAGCAGCCGGGGACAGGCCTGGTCACCCCTCCACTTT; CDR3aa: CASSRGQAWSPLHF
d_gene: -; abundance: medium-sized; j_gene: TRBJ1-4; len: 15; v_gene: TRBV6-1; CDR3nt: TGTGCCAGCAGTGAAGAAGGAGGGACTAGTGAAAAACTGTTTTTT; CDR3aa: CASSEEGGTSEKLFF
d_gene: -; abundance: once; j_gene: TRBJ1-2; len: 14; v_gene: TRBV9; CDR3nt: TGTGCCAGCAGCCTTGGCTCCGACAGCTATGGCTACACCTTC; CDR3aa: CASSLGSDSYGYTF
d_gene: TRBD1; abundance: -; j_gene: TRBJ2-5; len: 14; v_gene: TRBV5-1; CDR3nt: TGCGCCAGCAGCTTGTCCGGGACAGGGGAGACCCAGTACTTC; CDR3aa: CASSLSGTGETQYF
d_gene: -; abundance: -; j_gene: TRBJ1-6; len: 16; v_gene: TRBV7-8; CDR3nt: TGTGCCAGCAGCTTAGGGGTGGCACGGGATAATTCACCCCTCCACTTT; CDR3aa: CASSLGVARDNSPLHF
d_gene: -; abundance: -; j_gene: TRBJ1-2; len: 14; v_gene: TRBV18; CDR3nt: TGTGCCAGCTCACCAGGGATGGATCGGGATGGCTACACCTTC; CDR3aa: CASSPGMDRDGYTF
d_gene: -; abundance: -; j_gene: TRBJ2-2; len: 15; v_gene: TRBV24-1; CDR3nt: TGTGCCACCAGTGACTCCCGACAGGCGGACGGGGAGCTGTTTTTT; CDR3aa: CATSDSRQADGELFF
d_gene: -; abundance: -; j_gene: TRBJ2-1; len: 12; v_gene: TRBV6-6; CDR3nt: TGTGCCAGCAGTTACTCTCGTAGTGAGCAGTTCTTC; CDR3aa: CASSYSRSEQFF
d_gene: -; abundance: -; j_gene: TRBJ1-5; len: 15; v_gene: TRBV6-5; CDR3nt: TGTGCCAGCAGTACACAGGGTCGGGGCAATCAGCCCCAGCATTTT; CDR3aa: CASSTQGRGNQPQHF
d_gene: TRBD1; abundance: -; j_gene: TRBJ1-4; len: 14; v_gene: TRBV6-5; CDR3nt: TGTGCCAGCAGTAACGGACAGGGACATGAAAAACTGTTTTTT; CDR3aa: CASSNGQGHEKLFF
d_gene: TRBD1; abundance: -; j_gene: TRBJ1-1; len: 17; v_gene: TRBV19; CDR3nt: TGTGCCAGTAGTATAGTTGGGACAGAGGGACAGAACACTGAAGCTTTCTTT; CDR3aa: CASSIVGTEGQNTEAFF
d_gene: -; abundance: -; j_gene: TRBJ1-1; len: 12; v_gene: TRBV7-9; CDR3nt: TGTGCCAGCAGCTTATGGAACACTGAAGCTTTCTTT; CDR3aa: CASSLWNTEAFF
d_gene: TRBD1; abundance: -; j_gene: TRBJ1-2; len: 15; v_gene: TRBV9; CDR3nt: TGTGCCAGCAGCGTAGCCGGAACAGGGGGCTATGGCTACACCTTC; CDR3aa: CASSVAGTGGYGYTF
d_gene: -; abundance: -; j_gene: TRBJ2-2; len: 15; v_gene: TRBV5-5; CDR3nt: TGTGCCAGCAGCTTCCGTACGGGCTACACCGGGGAGCTGTTTTTT; CDR3aa: CASSFRTGYTGELFF
d_gene: TRBD1; abundance: -; j_gene: TRBJ2-1; len: 15; v_gene: TRBV5-4; CDR3nt: TGTGCCAGCAGTCGGACAGGGGGCGTAAGGAATGAGCAGTTCTTC; CDR3aa: CASSRTGGVRNEQFF
d_gene: -; abundance: -; j_gene: TRBJ2-3; len: 14; v_gene: TRBV4-2; CDR3nt: TGTGCCAGCAGCCCCGGGGGTAGCACAGATACGCAGTATTTT; CDR3aa: CASSPGGSTDTQYF
d_gene: -; abundance: -; j_gene: TRBJ1-2; len: 11; v_gene: TRBV2; CDR3nt: TGTGCCACCCTCGGGAACTATGGCTACACCTTC; CDR3aa: CATLGNYGYTF
d_gene: -; abundance: once; j_gene: TRBJ1-4; len: 16; v_gene: TRBV7-9; CDR3nt: TGTGCCAGCAGCTTAGCCCCAGGAGGGGTTAATGAAAAACTGTTTTTT; CDR3aa: CASSLAPGGVNEKLFF
d_gene: -; abundance: -; j_gene: TRBJ2-3; len: 15; v_gene: TRBV6-1; CDR3nt: TGTGCCAGCAGAGGACGACAGGGAGGTACAGATACGCAGTATTTT; CDR3aa: CASRGRQGGTDTQYF
d_gene: TRBD1; abundance: -; j_gene: TRBJ2-3; len: 15; v_gene: TRBV9; CDR3nt: TGTGCCAGCAGCGCAGGGGGCCCAACCACAGATACGCAGTATTTT; CDR3aa: CASSAGGPTTDTQYF
d_gene: TRBD1; abundance: -; j_gene: TRBJ2-5; len: 14; v_gene: TRBV27; CDR3nt: TGTGCCAGCAGCGGGACAGGGCCGTCGGAGACCCAGTACTTC; CDR3aa: CASSGTGPSETQYF
d_gene: -; abundance: -; j_gene: TRBJ1-4; len: 15; v_gene: TRBV4-2; CDR3nt: TGTGCCAGCAGCCAAGATGAAACTGGGAGGGAAAAACTGTTTTTT; CDR3aa: CASSQDETGREKLFF
d_gene: TRBD2; abundance: -; j_gene: TRBJ2-3; len: 17; v_gene: TRBV27; CDR3nt: TGTGCCAGCAGTCCCACTACTAGCGGGGTTCGCACAGATACGCAGTATTTT; CDR3aa: CASSPTTSGVRTDTQYF
d_gene: -; abundance: -; j_gene: TRBJ2-6; len: 13; v_gene: TRBV3-1/TRBV3-2; CDR3nt: TGTGCCAGCAGTCCTACCGGGGCCAACGTCCTGACTTTC; CDR3aa: CASSPTGANVLTF
d_gene: -; abundance: -; j_gene: TRBJ1-1; len: 15; v_gene: TRBV19; CDR3nt: TGTGCCAGTAGCTACCGCCGGCGGGTAGGCACTGAAGCTTTCTTT; CDR3aa: CASSYRRRVGTEAFF
d_gene: TRBD1; abundance: -; j_gene: TRBJ2-5; len: 14; v_gene: TRBV11-2; CDR3nt: TGTGCCAGCAGCCTAGACAGGGCCCAAGAGACCCAGTACTTC; CDR3aa: CASSLDRAQETQYF
d_gene: -; abundance: once; j_gene: TRBJ1-1; len: 17; v_gene: TRBV27; CDR3nt: TGTGCCAGCAGTTTAATCTGGTCGGGAGGGGTGGGCACTGAAGCTTTCTTT; CDR3aa: CASSLIWSGGVGTEAFF
d_gene: -; abundance: once; j_gene: TRBJ1-2; len: 13; v_gene: TRBV12-3/TRBV12-4; CDR3nt: TGTGCCAGCAGTTTAGCGTTTAGGGCCGGCTACACCTTC; CDR3aa: CASSLAFRAGYTF
d_gene: -; abundance: -; j_gene: TRBJ1-1; len: 14; v_gene: TRBV6-5; CDR3nt: TGTGCCAGCAGTTACGGGGGGACGAGCACTGAAGCTTTCTTT; CDR3aa: CASSYGGTSTEAFF
d_gene: TRBD1; abundance: -; j_gene: TRBJ1-2; len: 17; v_gene: TRBV7-3; CDR3nt: TGTGCCAGCAGCTTAGATCCCCGGGCAGGGGGCGGCTATGGCTACACCTTC; CDR3aa: CASSLDPRAGGGYGYTF
d_gene: TRBD2; abundance: -; j_gene: TRBJ2-1; len: 15; v_gene: TRBV7-3; CDR3nt: TGTGCCAGCAGCTCCGGGACTAGCGGGTACAATGAGCAGTTCTTC; CDR3aa: CASSSGTSGYNEQFF
d_gene: -; abundance: -; j_gene: TRBJ2-3; len: 14; v_gene: TRBV13; CDR3nt: TGTGCCAGCAGCTTAGAACGGGGAGCAGATACGCAGTATTTT; CDR3aa: CASSLERGADTQYF
d_gene: -; abundance: -; j_gene: TRBJ1-2; len: 15; v_gene: TRBV18; CDR3nt: TGTGCCAGCTCAGCGCTGGCAGATCCCTTGGGCGGCTACACCTTC; CDR3aa: CASSALADPLGGYTF
d_gene: -; abundance: -; j_gene: TRBJ1-5; len: 17; v_gene: TRBV7-9; CDR3nt: TGTGCCAGCAGCTTAGGGGTACAGGGTCCATCACATCAGCCCCAGCATTTT; CDR3aa: CASSLGVQGPSHQPQHF
d_gene: -; abundance: -; j_gene: TRBJ1-1; len: 15; v_gene: TRBV18; CDR3nt: TGTGCCAGCTCACCACATCCGCGGTGGGACACTGAAGCTTTCTTT; CDR3aa: CASSPHPRWDTEAFF
d_gene: -; abundance: -; j_gene: TRBJ1-1; len: 13; v_gene: TRBV30; CDR3nt: TGTGCCTGGAGTGTACGCCTCGGGACTGAAGCTTTCTTT; CDR3aa: CAWSVRLGTEAFF
d_gene: -; abundance: -; j_gene: TRBJ2-1; len: 13; v_gene: TRBV7-3; CDR3nt: TGTGCCAGCGGAGGGGATCGGTACAATGAGCAGTTCTTC; CDR3aa: CASGGDRYNEQFF